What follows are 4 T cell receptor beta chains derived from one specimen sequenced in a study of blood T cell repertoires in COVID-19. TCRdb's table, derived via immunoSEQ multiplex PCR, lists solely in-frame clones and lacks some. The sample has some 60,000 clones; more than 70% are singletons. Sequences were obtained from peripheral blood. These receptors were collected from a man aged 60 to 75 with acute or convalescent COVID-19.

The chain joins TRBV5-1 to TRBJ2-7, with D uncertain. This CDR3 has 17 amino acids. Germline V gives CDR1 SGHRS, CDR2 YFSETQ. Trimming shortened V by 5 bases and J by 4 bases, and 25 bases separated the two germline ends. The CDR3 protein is CASRLGADFTIFYEQYF. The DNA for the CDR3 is TGCGCCAGCAGGCTCGGAGCAGATTTCACTATTTTTTACGAGCAGTACTTC. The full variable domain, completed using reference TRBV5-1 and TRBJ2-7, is KAGVTQTPRYLIKTRGQQVTLSCSPISGHRSVSWYQQTPGQGLQFLFEYFSETQRNKGNFPGRFSGRQFSNSRSEMNVSTLELGDSALYLCASRLGADFTIFYEQYFGPGTRLTVT.

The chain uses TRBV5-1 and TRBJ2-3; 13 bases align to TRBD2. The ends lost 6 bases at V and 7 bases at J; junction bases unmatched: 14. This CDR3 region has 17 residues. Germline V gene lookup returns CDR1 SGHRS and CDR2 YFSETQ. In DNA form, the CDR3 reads TGCGCCAGCAAATTCCGGACTAGCGGGGGCCCCACGAATACGCAGTATTTT. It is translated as CASKFRTSGGPTNTQYF.

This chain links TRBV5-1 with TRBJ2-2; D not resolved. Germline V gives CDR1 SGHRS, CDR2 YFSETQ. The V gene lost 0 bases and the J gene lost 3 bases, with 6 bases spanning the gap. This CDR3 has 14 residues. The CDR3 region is CASSLEPDTGELFF. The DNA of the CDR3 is TGCGCCAGCAGCTTGGAACCAGACACCGGGGAGCTGTTTTTT. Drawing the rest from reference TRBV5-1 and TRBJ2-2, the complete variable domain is KAGVTQTPRYLIKTRGQQVTLSCSPISGHRSVSWYQQTPGQGLQFLFEYFSETQRNKGNFPGRFSGRQFSNSRSEMNVSTLELGDSALYLCASSLEPDTGELFFGEGSRLTVL.

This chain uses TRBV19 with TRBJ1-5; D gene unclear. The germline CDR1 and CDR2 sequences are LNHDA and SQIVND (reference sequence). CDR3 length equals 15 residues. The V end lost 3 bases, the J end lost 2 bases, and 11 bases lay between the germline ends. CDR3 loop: CASSIPGLGNQPQHF. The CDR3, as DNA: TGTGCCAGTAGTATTCCAGGATTGGGCAATCAGCCCCAGCATTTT.